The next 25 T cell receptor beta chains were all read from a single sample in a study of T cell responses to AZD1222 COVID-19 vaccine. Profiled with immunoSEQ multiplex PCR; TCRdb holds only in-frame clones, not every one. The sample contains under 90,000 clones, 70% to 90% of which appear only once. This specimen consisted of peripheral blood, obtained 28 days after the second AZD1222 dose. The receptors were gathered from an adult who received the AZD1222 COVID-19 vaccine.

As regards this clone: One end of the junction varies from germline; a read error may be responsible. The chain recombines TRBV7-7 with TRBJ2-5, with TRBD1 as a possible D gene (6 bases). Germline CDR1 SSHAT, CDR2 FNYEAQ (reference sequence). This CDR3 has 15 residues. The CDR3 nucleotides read TGTGCTAGCAGCTTAACCCCCGGGACAAGAGAGACCCAGTACTTC. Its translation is CASSLTPGTRETQYF.

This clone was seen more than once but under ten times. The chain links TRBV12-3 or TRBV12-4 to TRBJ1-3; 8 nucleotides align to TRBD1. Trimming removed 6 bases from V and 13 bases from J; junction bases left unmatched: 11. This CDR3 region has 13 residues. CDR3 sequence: CASSPAGGRRIYF. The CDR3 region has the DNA TGTGCCAGCAGCCCTGCAGGGGGCCGTAGGATATATTTT.

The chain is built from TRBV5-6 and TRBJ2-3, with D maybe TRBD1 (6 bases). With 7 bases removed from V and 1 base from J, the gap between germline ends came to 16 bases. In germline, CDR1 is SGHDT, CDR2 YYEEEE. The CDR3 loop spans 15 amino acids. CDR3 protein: CASGGPGGGTDTQYF. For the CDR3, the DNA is TGTGCCAGCGGGGGCCCGGGCGGAGGCACAGATACGCAGTATTTT.

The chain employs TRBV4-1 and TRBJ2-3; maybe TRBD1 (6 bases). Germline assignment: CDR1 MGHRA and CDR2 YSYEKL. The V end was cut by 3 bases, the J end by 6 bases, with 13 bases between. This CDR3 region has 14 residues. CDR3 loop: CASSQDRGKDTQYF. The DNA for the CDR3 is TGCGCCAGCAGCCAGGACAGAGGAAAGGATACGCAGTATTTT.

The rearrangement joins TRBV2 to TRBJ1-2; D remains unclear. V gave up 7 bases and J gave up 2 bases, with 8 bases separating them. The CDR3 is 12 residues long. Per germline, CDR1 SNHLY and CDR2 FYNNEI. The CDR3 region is CASIRQNYGYTF. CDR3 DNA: TGTGCCAGCATCAGGCAGAACTATGGCTACACCTTC.

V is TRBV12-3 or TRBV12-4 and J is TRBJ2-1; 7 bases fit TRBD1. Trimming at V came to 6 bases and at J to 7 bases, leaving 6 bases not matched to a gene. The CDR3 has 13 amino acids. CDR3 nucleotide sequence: TGTGCCAGCAGAACCGGGACAGTAAATGAGCAGTTCTTC. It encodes CASRTGTVNEQFF.

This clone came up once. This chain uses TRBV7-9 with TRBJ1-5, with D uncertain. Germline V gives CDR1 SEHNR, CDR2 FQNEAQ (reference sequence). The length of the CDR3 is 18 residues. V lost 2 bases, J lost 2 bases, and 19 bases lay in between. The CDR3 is CASSLSGFGGNGNQPQHF. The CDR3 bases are TGTGCCAGCAGCTTATCAGGCTTCGGAGGCAATGGCAATCAGCCCCAGCATTTT. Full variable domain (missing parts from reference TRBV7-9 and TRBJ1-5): DTGVSQNPRHKITKRGQNVTFRCDPISEHNRLYWYRQTLGQGPEFLTYFQNEAQLEKSRLLSDRFSAERPKGSFSTLEIQRTEQGDSAMYLCASSLSGFGGNGNQPQHFGDGTRLSIL.

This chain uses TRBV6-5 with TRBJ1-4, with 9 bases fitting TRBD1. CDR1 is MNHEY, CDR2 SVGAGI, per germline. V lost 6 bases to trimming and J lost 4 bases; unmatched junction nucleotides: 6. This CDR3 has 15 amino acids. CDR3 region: CASRLEDRGNEKLFF. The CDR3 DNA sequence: TGTGCCAGCAGACTAGAGGACAGGGGTAATGAAAAACTGTTTTTT.

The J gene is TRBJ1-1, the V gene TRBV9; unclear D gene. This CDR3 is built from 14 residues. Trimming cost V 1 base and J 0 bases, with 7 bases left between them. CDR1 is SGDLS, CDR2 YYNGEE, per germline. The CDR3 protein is CASSVTVLNTEAFF. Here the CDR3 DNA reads TGTGCCAGCAGCGTAACAGTATTGAACACTGAAGCTTTCTTT.

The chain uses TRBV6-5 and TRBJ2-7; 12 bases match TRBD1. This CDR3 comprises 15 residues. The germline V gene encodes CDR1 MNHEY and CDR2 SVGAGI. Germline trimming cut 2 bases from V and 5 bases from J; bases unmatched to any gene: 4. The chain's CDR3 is CASSYPGTGGNEQYF. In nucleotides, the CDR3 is TGTGCCAGCAGTTACCCCGGGACAGGGGGCAACGAGCAGTACTTC.

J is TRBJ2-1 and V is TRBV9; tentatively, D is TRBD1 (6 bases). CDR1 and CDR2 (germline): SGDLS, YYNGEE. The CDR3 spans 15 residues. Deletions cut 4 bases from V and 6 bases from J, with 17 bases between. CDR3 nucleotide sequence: TGTGCCAGCAGCTCCCCCGGGACACTTAGCAATGAGCAGTTCTTC. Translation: CASSSPGTLSNEQFF.

The CDR3 bases are TGTGCCAGCAGTGAGCTCTCCTACGAGCAGTACTTC. Protein sequence: CASSELSYEQYF. The J gene is TRBJ2-7, the V gene TRBV6-1; D not certain. The length of the CDR3 is 12 residues. The germline gives CDR1 MNHNS, CDR2 SASEGT. Trimming took 3 bases from V and 0 from J, leaving 3 bases between them.

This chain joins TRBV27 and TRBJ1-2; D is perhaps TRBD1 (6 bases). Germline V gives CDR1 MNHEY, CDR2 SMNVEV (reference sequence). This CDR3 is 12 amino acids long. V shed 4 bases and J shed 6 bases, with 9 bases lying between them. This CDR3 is CASSSGQHGYTF. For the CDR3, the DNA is TGTGCCAGCAGTTCCGGACAGCATGGCTACACCTTC.

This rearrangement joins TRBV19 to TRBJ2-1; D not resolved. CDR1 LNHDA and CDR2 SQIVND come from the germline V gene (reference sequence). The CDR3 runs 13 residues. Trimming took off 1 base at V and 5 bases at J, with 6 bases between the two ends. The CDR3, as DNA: TGTGCCAGTAGTATAGCATCTAACAATGAGCAGTTCTTC. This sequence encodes CASSIASNNEQFF.

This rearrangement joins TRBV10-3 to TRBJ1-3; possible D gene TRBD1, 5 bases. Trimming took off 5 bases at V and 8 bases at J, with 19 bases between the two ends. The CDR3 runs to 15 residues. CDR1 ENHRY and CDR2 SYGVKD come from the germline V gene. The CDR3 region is CAISLGQASRDTIYF. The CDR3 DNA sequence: TGTGCCATCAGTCTCGGACAAGCATCTAGGGACACCATATATTTT.

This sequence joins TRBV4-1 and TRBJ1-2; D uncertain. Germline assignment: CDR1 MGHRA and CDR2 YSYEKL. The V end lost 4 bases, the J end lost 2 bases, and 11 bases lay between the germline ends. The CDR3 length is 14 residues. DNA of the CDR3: TGCGCCAGCAGCCGCAACCGGGAAAACTATGGCTACACCTTC. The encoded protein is CASSRNRENYGYTF.

This CDR3 is CASSLRQYNEQFF. CDR3 in DNA: TGTGCCAGCAGTTTGAGACAATACAATGAGCAGTTCTTC. This rearrangement joins TRBV28 to TRBJ2-1, with D uncertain. Per germline, CDR1 MDHEN and CDR2 SYDVKM. Trimming removed 3 bases from V and 4 bases from J, with 7 bases in between. The CDR3 sequence is 13 residues long.

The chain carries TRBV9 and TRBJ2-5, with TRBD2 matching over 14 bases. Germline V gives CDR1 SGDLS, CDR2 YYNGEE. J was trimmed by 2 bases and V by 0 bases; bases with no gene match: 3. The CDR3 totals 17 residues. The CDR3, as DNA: TGTGCCAGCAGCGTAGGAGGACTAGCGGGGGGTCAAGAGACCCAGTACTTC. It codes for CASSVGGLAGGQETQYF.

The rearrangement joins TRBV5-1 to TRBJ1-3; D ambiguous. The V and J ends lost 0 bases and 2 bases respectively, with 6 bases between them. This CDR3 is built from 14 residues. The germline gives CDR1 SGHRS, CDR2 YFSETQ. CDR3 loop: CASSLGMTGNTIYF. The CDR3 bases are TGCGCCAGCAGCTTGGGGATGACTGGAAACACCATATATTTT.

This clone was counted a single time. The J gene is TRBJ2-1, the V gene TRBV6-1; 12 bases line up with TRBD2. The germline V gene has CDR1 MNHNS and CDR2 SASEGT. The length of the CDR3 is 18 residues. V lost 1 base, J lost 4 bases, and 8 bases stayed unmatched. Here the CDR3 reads CASSEDLAGGQGYNEQFF. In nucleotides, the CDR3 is TGTGCCAGCAGTGAAGATCTAGCGGGGGGGCAAGGGTACAATGAGCAGTTCTTC.

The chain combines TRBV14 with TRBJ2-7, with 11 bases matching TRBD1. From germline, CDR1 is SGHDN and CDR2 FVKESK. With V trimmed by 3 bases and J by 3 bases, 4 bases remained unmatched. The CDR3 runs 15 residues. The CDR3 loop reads CASSQGTGGFYEQYF. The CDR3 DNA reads TGTGCCAGCAGCCAGGGGACAGGGGGATTCTACGAGCAGTACTTC.

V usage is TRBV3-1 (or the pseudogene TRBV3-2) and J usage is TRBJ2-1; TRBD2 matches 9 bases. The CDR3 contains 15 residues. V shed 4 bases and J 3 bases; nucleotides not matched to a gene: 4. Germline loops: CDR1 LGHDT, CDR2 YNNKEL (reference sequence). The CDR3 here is CASSRSGGHYNEQFF. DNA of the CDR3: TGTGCCAGCAGCCGAAGCGGGGGGCACTACAATGAGCAGTTCTTC.

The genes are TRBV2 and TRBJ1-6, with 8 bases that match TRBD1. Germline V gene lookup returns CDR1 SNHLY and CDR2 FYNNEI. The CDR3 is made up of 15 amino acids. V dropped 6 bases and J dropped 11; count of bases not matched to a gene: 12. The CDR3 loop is CASRNEGQVFPPLHF. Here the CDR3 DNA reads TGTGCCAGCAGGAACGAGGGACAGGTTTTTCCACCCCTCCACTTT.

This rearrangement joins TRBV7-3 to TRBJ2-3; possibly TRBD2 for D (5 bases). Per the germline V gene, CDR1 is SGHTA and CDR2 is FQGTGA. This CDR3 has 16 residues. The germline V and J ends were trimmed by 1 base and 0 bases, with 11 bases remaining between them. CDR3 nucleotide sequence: TGTGCCAGCAGCTTAATAGGGAGCACTAGCACAGATACGCAGTATTTT. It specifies CASSLIGSTSTDTQYF.

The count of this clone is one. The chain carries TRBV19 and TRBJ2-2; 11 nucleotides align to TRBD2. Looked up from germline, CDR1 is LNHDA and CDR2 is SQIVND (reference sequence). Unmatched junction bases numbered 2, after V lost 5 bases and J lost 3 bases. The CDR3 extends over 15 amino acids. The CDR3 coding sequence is TGTGCCAGTAGTGCTAGCGGGGGGTACACCGGGGAGCTGTTTTTT. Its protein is CASSASGGYTGELFF.